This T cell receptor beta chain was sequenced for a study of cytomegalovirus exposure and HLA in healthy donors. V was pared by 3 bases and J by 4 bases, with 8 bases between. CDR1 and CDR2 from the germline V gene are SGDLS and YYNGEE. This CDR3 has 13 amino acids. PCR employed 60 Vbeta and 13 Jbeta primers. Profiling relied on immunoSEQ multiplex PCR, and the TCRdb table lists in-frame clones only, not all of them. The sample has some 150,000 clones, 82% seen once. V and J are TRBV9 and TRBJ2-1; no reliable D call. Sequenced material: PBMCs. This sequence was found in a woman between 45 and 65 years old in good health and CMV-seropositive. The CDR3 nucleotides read TGTGCCAGCAGCGCCAGGCCATACAATGAGCAGTTCTTC. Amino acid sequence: CASSARPYNEQFF. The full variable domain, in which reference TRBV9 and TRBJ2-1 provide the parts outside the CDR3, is DSGVTQTPKHLITATGQRVTLRCSPRSGDLSVYWYQQSLDQGLQFLIQYYNGEERAKGNILERFSAQQFPDLHSELNLSSLELGDSALYFCASSARPYNEQFFGPGTRLTVL.